The 27 T cell receptor beta chains presented below share a single source sample, sequenced in a study of blood T cell repertoires in COVID-19. Assay: immunoSEQ multiplex PCR; the TCRdb copy retains only in-frame clones and omits some. The sample includes 150,000 or so clones, about 85% of them seen just once. The sample was peripheral blood. The source is a woman aged 40 to 49 with active or convalescent COVID-19.

The J gene is TRBJ1-1, the V gene TRBV28; TRBD1 matches 8 bases. With 6 bases clipped from V and 3 bases from J, the junction kept 6 bases outside the gene matches. This CDR3 contains 14 residues. CDR1 and CDR2 from the germline V gene are MDHEN and SYDVKM. The CDR3 coding sequence is TGTGCCAGCAGCCACGGACAGGGAGACACTGAAGCTTTCTTT. This encodes CASSHGQGDTEAFF.

V and J are TRBV7-9 and TRBJ1-5; the D gene is possibly TRBD1 (5 bases). The length of the CDR3 is 15 residues. Trimming removed 5 bases at V and 5 bases at J, with 16 bases between. CDR1 is SEHNR, CDR2 FQNEAQ, per germline (reference sequence). CDR3 amino acids: CASSPGRGTHQPQHF. Written as DNA, the CDR3 is TGTGCCAGCAGCCCCGGTAGGGGAACCCATCAGCCCCAGCATTTT.

This clone has more than one count but fewer than ten. The chain is built from TRBV24-1 and TRBJ1-6, with D unclear. Germline CDR1 is KGHDR and CDR2 is SFDVKD. The CDR3 consists of 14 residues. Trimming took off 2 bases at V and 5 bases at J, with 6 bases between the two ends. CDR3 DNA: TGTGCCACCAGTGATTCTTACAATAATTCACCCCTCCACTTT. Translated, it gives CATSDSYNNSPLHF.

The rearrangement links TRBV6-2 or TRBV6-3 to TRBJ1-2; the match to TRBD1 covers 8 bases. The CDR3 is made up of 17 amino acids. CDR1 MNHEY and CDR2 SVGEGT come from the germline V gene. Trimming cost V 6 bases and J 2 bases; bases outside gene matches: 14. The CDR3 bases are TGTGCCAGCAGCGGAGGGTCCGGGACAGGACCCAACTATGGCTACACCTTC. This gives the protein CASSGGSGTGPNYGYTF.

The chain links TRBV7-6 to TRBJ2-1, with 7 bases that match TRBD1. CDR1 and CDR2 (germline): SGHVS, FNYEAQ. V lost 2 bases and J lost 1; bases outside the gene matches: 2. This CDR3 is 15 amino acids long. The DNA of the CDR3 is TGTGCCAGCAGCTTAAAACAGGGGTCCTACAATGAGCAGTTCTTC. Translating it yields CASSLKQGSYNEQFF.

The chain uses TRBV9 and TRBJ1-1; 8 nucleotides align to TRBD1. Trimming removed 4 bases from V and 1 base from J; junction bases left unmatched: 6. Germline V gives CDR1 SGDLS, CDR2 YYNGEE. This CDR3 is built from 15 residues. The CDR3 sequence is CASSSGQVRNTEAFF. The CDR3 coding sequence is TGTGCCAGCAGCTCGGGACAGGTTCGGAACACTGAAGCTTTCTTT.

V is TRBV3-1 (or the pseudogene TRBV3-2) and J is TRBJ1-2, with D unclear. Between the trimmed V and J ends, which lost 3 bases and 7 bases, there was a span of 12 bases. The germline gives CDR1 LGHDT, CDR2 YNNKEL (reference sequence). This CDR3 comprises 13 residues. CDR3 amino acids: CASSQVDSSGYTF. As DNA, the CDR3 is TGTGCCAGCAGCCAGGTAGACTCCTCTGGCTACACCTTC.

This sequence joins TRBV3-1 (or the pseudogene TRBV3-2) and TRBJ1-2, with TRBD1 matching over 9 bases. There are 16 residues in the CDR3. With V trimmed by 0 bases and J by 8 bases, 10 bases remained unmatched. The germline gives CDR1 LGHDT, CDR2 YNNKEL (reference sequence). CDR3 sequence (DNA): TGTGCCAGCAGCCAAGATTCTATGGGACAGGGAATGGGCTACACCTTC. It translates to CASSQDSMGQGMGYTF.

This clone was counted between two and nine times. V and J are TRBV15 and TRBJ2-3; 11 nucleotides agree with TRBD1. V shed 3 bases, J shed 4 bases, and the junction held 9 bases outside the gene matches. The CDR3 sequence is 17 residues long. Germline-derived CDR1 and CDR2 are LNHNV and YYDKDF (reference sequence). CDR3 sequence: CATSRVGSGQGADTQYF. CDR3 coding DNA: TGTGCCACCAGCAGGGTGGGGTCGGGACAGGGGGCAGATACGCAGTATTTT.

This chain links TRBV7-6 with TRBJ1-4; possibly TRBD1 for D (5 bases). The CDR3 spans 16 residues. CDR1 and CDR2 from the germline V gene are SGHVS and FNYEAQ. V was pared by 4 bases and J by 0 bases, with 12 bases between. CDR3 coding DNA: TGTGCCAGCAGCTCCGGGGGGTCAGCAACTAATGAAAAACTGTTTTTT. It translates to CASSSGGSATNEKLFF.

J is TRBJ2-3 and V is TRBV19; the D gene is possibly TRBD1 (5 bases). CDR3 length equals 13 residues. Per the germline V gene, CDR1 is LNHDA and CDR2 is SQIVND (reference sequence). Trimming left V 4 bases short and J 8 bases short, with 13 bases between. This chain's CDR3 is CASSTPGWGTQYF. The CDR3 DNA reads TGTGCCAGTAGTACCCCAGGGTGGGGTACGCAGTATTTT.

The chain uses TRBV28 and TRBJ1-5; 7 bases are a match to TRBD1. V trimming: 6 bases; J trimming: 4 bases; junction bases outside the gene matches: 6. CDR3 length: 14 residues. The germline gives CDR1 MDHEN, CDR2 SYDVKM. CDR3 loop: CASSRGQMNQPQHF. CDR3 nucleotide sequence: TGTGCCAGCAGCCGGGGACAGATGAATCAGCCCCAGCATTTT.

The chain employs TRBV28 and TRBJ1-3; a weak D match, TRBD1 (5 bases). The germline V gene encodes CDR1 MDHEN and CDR2 SYDVKM. The CDR3 sequence is 15 residues long. The V end was cut by 8 bases, the J end by 4 bases, with 18 bases between. CDR3 coding DNA: TGTGCCAGCTCTCCGCCCCAAGGGGTAGGAAACACCATATATTTT. It is translated as CASSPPQGVGNTIYF. Looking up the rest from reference TRBV28 and TRBJ1-3 gives the full variable domain: DVKVTQSSRYLVKRTGEKVFLECVQDMDHENMFWYRQDPGLGLRLIYFSYDVKMKEKGDIPEGYSVSREKKERFSLILESASTNQTSMYLCASSPPQGVGNTIYFGEGSWLTVV.

The genes are TRBV10-2 and TRBJ1-5, with 7 bases fitting TRBD1. This CDR3 comprises 16 residues. V lost 2 bases to trimming and J lost 4 bases; unmatched junction nucleotides: 8. Germline V gene sequence: CDR1 WSHSY, CDR2 SAAADI. CDR3 in DNA: TGCGCCAGCAGTGAGGGACCGGGACAGCTAAATCAGCCCCAGCATTTT. Translation: CASSEGPGQLNQPQHF.

The rearrangement links TRBV4-1 to TRBJ1-2, with TRBD1 matching 8 bases. With V trimmed by 3 bases and J by 8 bases, 11 bases remained unmatched. CDR1 and CDR2 (germline): MGHRA, YSYEKL. CDR3 length: 15 residues. This CDR3 is CASSHPTGALLGYTF. The CDR3 DNA reads TGCGCCAGCAGCCACCCGACAGGGGCCCTTCTAGGCTACACCTTC.

This chain uses TRBV28 with TRBJ1-1, with no clear D. Trimming removed 10 bases at V and 1 base at J, with 7 bases between. The CDR3 contains 11 residues. Germline values: CDR1 MDHEN, CDR2 SYDVKM. The CDR3 here is CATHPNTEAFF. The CDR3, as DNA: TGTGCCACCCATCCGAACACTGAAGCTTTCTTT.

The chain is built from TRBV11-2 and TRBJ1-4, with D uncertain. Germline values: CDR1 SGHAT, CDR2 FQNNGV. CDR3 length equals 11 residues. Trimming pared 5 bases from V and 17 bases from J, leaving 15 bases between. The CDR3, as DNA: TGTGCCAGCAGCCACCAAACTCGCATATTTTTT. Its translation: CASSHQTRIFF.

This clone showed up just once. The chain joins TRBV16 to TRBJ1-2, with a weak D call TRBD1 (6 bases). CDR3 size: 14 residues. CDR1 KGHSY and CDR2 FQNENV come from the germline V gene. V was cut by 4 bases and J by 7 bases, with 16 bases left in between. The CDR3 sequence: CASSPDNGGFGYTF. The CDR3 region has the DNA TGTGCCAGCAGCCCGGACAATGGGGGCTTTGGCTACACCTTC.

This chain connects TRBV4-1 to TRBJ1-5, with a weak D call TRBD1 (6 bases). This CDR3 spans 21 amino acids. The germline CDR1 and CDR2 sequences are MGHRA and YSYEKL. Trimming shortened V by 1 base and J by 0 bases, and 25 bases separated the two germline ends. The CDR3 loop is CASSQVGGNRDHFYSNQPQHF. CDR3 DNA sequence: TGCGCCAGCAGCCAAGTAGGAGGAAACAGGGACCATTTTTATAGCAATCAGCCCCAGCATTTT.

The V call is TRBV7-2, the J call TRBJ1-5; 9 bases line up with TRBD1. J gave up 3 bases and V 5 bases, and 5 bases lay outside the gene matches. The CDR3 length is 15 residues. Germline CDR1 reads SGHTA; CDR2 reads FQGNSA. CDR3 sequence reads: CASSLGDRVNQPQHF. CDR3 nucleotide sequence: TGTGCCAGCAGCCTAGGGGACAGGGTCAATCAGCCCCAGCATTTT. Full variable domain (rest looked up from reference TRBV7-2 and TRBJ1-5): GAGVSQSPSNKVTEKGKDVELRCDPISGHTALYWYRQSLGQGLEFLIYFQGNSAPDKSGLPSDRFSAERTGGSVSTLTIQRTQQEDSAVYLCASSLGDRVNQPQHFGDGTRLSIL.

The V call is TRBV30, the J call TRBJ1-5; D gene unclear. Germline V lookup: CDR1 GTSNPN, CDR2 SVGIG (reference sequence). The CDR3 sequence is 13 residues long. Trimming took off 2 bases at V and 4 bases at J, with 9 bases between the two ends. CDR3 region: CAWSPTGNQPQHF. The CDR3 region has the DNA TGTGCCTGGAGTCCGACGGGGAATCAGCCCCAGCATTTT.

V is TRBV7-9 and J is TRBJ1-1; D gene ambiguous. Germline lookup yields CDR1 SEHNR and CDR2 FQNEAQ (reference sequence). The CDR3 is made up of 16 amino acids. The V and J ends lost 3 bases and 7 bases respectively, with 21 bases between them. The chain's CDR3 is CASSFMASGFDYEAFF. The CDR3 DNA sequence: TGTGCCAGCAGCTTTATGGCTTCGGGGTTCGATTATGAAGCTTTCTTT.

This CDR3 is CASKEGASGANVLTF. The CDR3 DNA follows: TGTGCCAGTAAGGAGGGGGCCTCTGGGGCCAACGTCCTGACTTTC. J is TRBJ2-6 and V is TRBV19; D might be TRBD1 (7 bases). The ends were cut back, 7 bases at V and 0 bases at J, with 10 bases in the middle. Germline assignment: CDR1 LNHDA and CDR2 SQIVND (reference sequence). CDR3 length: 15 residues.

The CDR3 loop is CASRDSVYEQYF. The DNA of the CDR3 is TGTGCCAGCAGGGACAGCGTATACGAGCAGTACTTC. The rearrangement joins TRBV27 to TRBJ2-7, with D perhaps matching TRBD1 (6 bases). The CDR3 has 12 amino acids. Trimming left V 6 bases short and J 4 bases short, with 10 bases between. CDR1 is MNHEY and CDR2 is SMNVEV in the germline V gene (reference sequence).

On this clone: Distinct nucleotide sequences in the sample also encode this CDR3. The chain has TRBV4-1 and TRBJ1-5; 7 bases agree with TRBD1. CDR1 is MGHRA, CDR2 YSYEKL, per germline. With 2 bases clipped from V and 2 bases from J, the junction kept 3 bases outside the gene matches. The CDR3 is made up of 15 amino acids. The CDR3 nucleotides are TGCGCCAGCAGCCAACCTGACAGGGGCAATCAGCCCCAGCATTTT. It codes for CASSQPDRGNQPQHF.

The chain couples TRBV5-6 to TRBJ2-1; 8 bases fit TRBD1. The trim removed 1 base at V and 9 bases at J, leaving 12 bases unmatched. Germline V gene lookup returns CDR1 SGHDT and CDR2 YYEEEE. The CDR3 is 16 amino acids. Here the CDR3 reads CASSLFLGTGFGEQFF. For the CDR3, the DNA is TGTGCCAGCAGCTTGTTTCTAGGGACAGGTTTTGGTGAGCAGTTCTTC.

V usage is TRBV7-2 and J usage is TRBJ1-5; D is perhaps TRBD1 (5 bases). V gave up 5 bases and J gave up 7 bases, with 18 bases separating them. This CDR3 contains 15 residues. Germline V gives CDR1 SGHTA, CDR2 FQGNSA. CDR3 amino acids: CASSPDTGRGQPQHF. CDR3 coding DNA: TGTGCCAGCAGCCCCGACACCGGTCGGGGGCAGCCCCAGCATTTT. The complete variable domain, with remaining parts taken from reference TRBV7-2 and TRBJ1-5, reads GAGVSQSPSNKVTEKGKDVELRCDPISGHTALYWYRQSLGQGLEFLIYFQGNSAPDKSGLPSDRFSAERTGGSVSTLTIQRTQQEDSAVYLCASSPDTGRGQPQHFGDGTRLSIL.